These 5 T cell receptor beta chains share one sample of origin, sequenced in a study of beta chain features in type 1 diabetes. Antigens for these TCRs are unknown. Findings of the study overall: Significant though moderate, a shortening of TCRB CDR3s appeared in all four CD4+ subsets of Type 1 diabetes patients.

Since all of the isolated RNA was reverse transcribed, expressed TCRB transcripts were what got sequenced. Sequencing used immunoSEQ multiplex PCR; TCRdb keeps in-frame clones, though not all of them. The table lists around 160,000 clones, 8.5% to 10% of them singletons, with under 0.75% in the top ten. Sequenced sample: central memory CD4+ T cells from blood. The receptors derive from a woman between 25 and 40 years old with type 1 diabetes.

This clone showed up just a few times. The CDR3 DNA reads as TGCGCCAGCAGCCCGACTAGCGGAGTCTACAATGAGCAGTTCTTC. This encodes CASSPTSGVYNEQFF. The V gene is TRBV5-1, the J gene TRBJ2-1; 9 nucleotides align to TRBD2. The CDR3 consists of 15 residues. Germline V gene lookup returns CDR1 SGHRS and CDR2 YFSETQ. The V and J ends lost 4 bases and 3 bases, in that order; junction bases with no gene match: 5.

This clone was counted between two and nine times. The chain uses TRBV5-1 and TRBJ2-3; a weak D match, TRBD2 (5 bases). Germline values: CDR1 SGHRS, CDR2 YFSETQ. The CDR3 is 15 amino acids. Trimming removed 3 bases from V and 9 bases from J, with 20 bases in between. The CDR3 region is CASSSLTSPSETQYF. The CDR3 DNA is TGCGCCAGCAGCTCACTAACTAGTCCTTCCGAGACGCAGTATTTT.

This clone was picked up a small number of times. The DNA for the CDR3 is TGTGCCAGAGGGGGCAGAGCTTTCTTT. Protein sequence: CARGGRAFF. The J gene is TRBJ1-1, the V gene TRBV27, with TRBD1 matching 7 bases. Germline V gene lookup returns CDR1 MNHEY and CDR2 SMNVEV (reference sequence). The CDR3 covers 9 residues. Germline trimming cut 9 bases from V and 10 bases from J; bases unmatched to any gene: 2.

The chain employs TRBV11-1 and TRBJ1-2; maybe TRBD1 (5 bases). The CDR3 sequence is 15 residues long. Trimming removed 1 base from V and 3 bases from J, with 12 bases in between. Per germline, CDR1 SGHAT and CDR2 FQDESV (reference sequence). CDR3 coding DNA: TGTGCCAGCAGCTTAGTTTCTTCCAGGGACTATGGCTACACCTTC. Amino acid sequence: CASSLVSSRDYGYTF.

This clone was seen more than once but under ten times. V and J are TRBV30 and TRBJ2-3; D not resolved. Trimming cost V 4 bases and J 4 bases, with 12 bases left between them. This CDR3 is 13 amino acids long. CDR1 and CDR2 (germline): GTSNPN, SVGIG (reference sequence). CDR3 DNA: TGTGCCTGGACGCAGCGCCGTGCAGATACGCAGTATTTT. Translating gives CAWTQRRADTQYF.